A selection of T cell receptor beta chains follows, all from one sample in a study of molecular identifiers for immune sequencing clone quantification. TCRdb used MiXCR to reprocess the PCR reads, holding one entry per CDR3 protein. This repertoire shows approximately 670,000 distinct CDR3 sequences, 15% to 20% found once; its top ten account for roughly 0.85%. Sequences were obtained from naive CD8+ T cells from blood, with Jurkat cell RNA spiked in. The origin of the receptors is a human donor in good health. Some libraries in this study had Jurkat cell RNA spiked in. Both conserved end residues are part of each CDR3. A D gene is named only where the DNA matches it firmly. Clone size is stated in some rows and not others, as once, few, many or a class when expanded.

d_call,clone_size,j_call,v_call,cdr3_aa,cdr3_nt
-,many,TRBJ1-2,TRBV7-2,CASSLVPNYGYTF,TGTGCCAGCAGCCTCGTTCCTAACTATGGCTACACCTTC
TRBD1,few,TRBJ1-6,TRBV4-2,CASSHTGGQSPLHF,TGTGCCAGCAGCCACACAGGGGGTCAGTCACCCCTCCACTTT
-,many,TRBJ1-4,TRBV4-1,CASSQEGRGNSEKLFF,TGCGCCAGCAGCCAAGAGGGGAGGGGTAATAGTGAAAAACTGTTTTTT
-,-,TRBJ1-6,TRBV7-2,CASSLDVRFSYNSPLHF,TGTGCCAGCAGCTTAGATGTACGGTTCTCCTATAATTCACCCCTCCACTTT
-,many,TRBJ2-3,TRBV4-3,CASSQDSKGPTDTQYF,TGCGCCAGCAGCCAAGACTCGAAGGGACCCACAGATACGCAGTATTTT
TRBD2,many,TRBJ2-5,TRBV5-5,CASSLPQAGERETQYF,TGTGCCAGCAGCTTGCCTCAAGCGGGAGAGAGGGAGACCCAGTACTTC
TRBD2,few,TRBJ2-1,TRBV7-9,CASSSPLAGGLNEQFF,TGTGCCAGCAGCTCGCCCCTGGCGGGGGGTCTGAATGAGCAGTTCTTC
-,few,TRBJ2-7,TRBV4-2,CASSQDYPYEQYF,TGTGCCAGCAGCCAAGATTACCCTTACGAGCAGTACTTC
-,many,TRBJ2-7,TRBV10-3,CAISESRDAEQYF,TGTGCCATCAGTGAGTCGCGCGACGCCGAGCAGTACTTC
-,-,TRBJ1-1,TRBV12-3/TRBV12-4,CASSLGHDVAEAFF,TGTGCCAGCAGTTTGGGCCATGACGTCGCTGAAGCTTTCTTT